This TCR beta chain was found in a study of cytomegalovirus exposure and HLA in healthy donors. V lost 5 bases to trimming and J lost 10 bases; unmatched junction nucleotides: 10. CDR3 length: 15 residues. The germline CDR1 and CDR2 sequences are MDHEN and SYDVKM. A multiplex PCR was run with 60 Vbeta primers and 13 Jbeta primers. TCRdb's table, derived via immunoSEQ multiplex PCR, lists solely in-frame clones and lacks some. The sample holds 55,000 to 75,000 clones. J is TRBJ2-1 and V is TRBV28, with 11 bases aligning to TRBD2. Sequenced: PBMCs. This receptor was identified in a male donor in good health and CMV-seronegative. DNA for the CDR3: TGTGCCAGCAGTATTAGCGGGAGGGCGCGAGGCGAGCAGTTCTTC. This gives the protein CASSISGRARGEQFF.